These 8 T cell receptor beta chains originate from one sample sequenced in a study of T cell repertoires in cytomegalovirus infection. What these receptors recognize is not known. From the reads, TCRdb called clonotypes with MiXCR, one entry per CDR3 protein. The sample holds roughly 340,000 distinct CDR3 sequences, almost 30% seen once. Sequencing used cultured PBMCs, obtained from culture after CMV antigen stimulation. The source of these receptors is a human donor in good health (CMV status not recorded). Some clones in this sample may be carry-over from other donors' samples.

This chain uses TRBV2 with TRBJ2-3, with 7 bases fitting TRBD2. J gave up 5 bases and V 8 bases, and 13 bases lay outside the gene matches. The CDR3 length is 15 residues. Germline loops: CDR1 SNHLY, CDR2 FYNNEI. The CDR3 nucleotides are TGTGCCAGCCGTTCAAGGGCGGGAGCGCAAGATACGCAGTATTTT. It encodes CASRSRAGAQDTQYF.

This rearrangement joins TRBV7-8 to TRBJ1-5; D may be TRBD1 (5 bases). In germline, CDR1 is SGHVS, CDR2 FQNEAQ. The CDR3 runs to 14 residues. V was pared by 3 bases and J by 7 bases, with 13 bases between. CDR3 nucleotide sequence: TGTGCCAGCAGCTTGGGCAGGGATTGGCAGCCCCAGCATTTT. Its translation is CASSLGRDWQPQHF.

The table lists this clonotype with a few counts. This chain links TRBV12-3 or TRBV12-4 with TRBJ2-1; D possibly corresponds to TRBD2 (7 bases). The CDR3 covers 19 residues. Trimming removed 5 bases at V and 6 bases at J, with 29 bases between. DNA for the CDR3: TGTGCCAGCAGTCCTAGGGGGGGGTATGTTGCGGGAGCCCTCAATGAGCAGTTCTTC. This sequence encodes CASSPRGGYVAGALNEQFF.

This clonotype showed up many times. The chain employs TRBV7-2 and TRBJ2-1; the D is unclear. Deletions cut 1 base from V and 8 bases from J, with 9 bases between. Germline CDR1 is SGHTA and CDR2 is FQGNSA. The CDR3 extends over 13 amino acids. Written as DNA, the CDR3 is TGTGCCAGCAGCTTAGAACCCCCCCATGAGCAGTTCTTC. Encoded protein: CASSLEPPHEQFF.

Notes on this clonotype: An end of the junction does not agree with germline; a read error may underlie this. The rearrangement links TRBV15 to TRBJ1-4; D is unresolved. Germline lookup yields CDR1 LNHNV and CDR2 YYDKDF (reference sequence). CDR3 length: 13 amino acids. CDR3 region: CATSRDIGSPCVF. The CDR3 DNA sequence: TGTGCCACCAGCAGAGACATAGGGTCTCCTTGTGTTTTT.

Only a few counts were recorded for this clonotype. V and J are TRBV5-4 and TRBJ1-1; D gene uncertain. The CDR3 covers 15 residues. Between the trimmed V and J ends, which lost 3 bases and 0 bases, there was a span of 12 bases. Germline V gives CDR1 SGHNT, CDR2 YYREEE (reference sequence). The CDR3 nucleotides read TGTGCCAGCAGCTCGCCCCTAACAATGAACACTGAAGCTTTCTTT. It specifies CASSSPLTMNTEAFF.

This clonotype showed up just a few times. The chain couples TRBV6-2 or TRBV6-3 to TRBJ1-2, with D unclear. Germline CDR1 reads MNHEY; CDR2 reads SVGEGT. The CDR3 runs 13 residues. V was trimmed by 6 bases and J by 5 bases, leaving 13 bases between them. The CDR3 region has the DNA TGTGCCAGCAGCAACCGGGAGAATTATGGCTACACCTTC. It codes for CASSNRENYGYTF.

This clonotype was seen many times. As DNA, the CDR3 is TGTGCCAGCAGTCCCCTGGCAGGCAATAGCAATCAGCCCCAGCATTTT. The encoded protein is CASSPLAGNSNQPQHF. V usage is TRBV12-3 or TRBV12-4 and J usage is TRBJ1-5; D gene uncertain. This CDR3 region has 16 residues. V lost 5 bases, J lost 0 bases, and 14 bases lay in between.